Shown below are 3 T cell receptor beta chains from a single sample sequenced in a study of technical replicates of blood from a few donors. Sequencing used immunoSEQ multiplex PCR; TCRdb keeps in-frame clones, though not all of them. The data show more than 11,000 clones, with 70% to 90% seen just once and about 9.9% held by the top ten. Sequencing input: PBMCs. Receptors were obtained from a human donor in good health.

The rearrangement joins TRBV4-2 to TRBJ1-2; possibly TRBD1 for D (5 bases). Germline lookup yields CDR1 LGHNA and CDR2 YNFKEQ. V lost 1 base and J lost 6, with 9 bases in between. This CDR3 is built from 13 residues. CDR3 protein: CASSQVGDDGYTF. The CDR3, as DNA: TGTGCCAGCAGCCAAGTAGGGGATGATGGCTACACCTTC.

The chain joins TRBV5-1 to TRBJ2-4; possibly TRBD1 for D (6 bases). The CDR3 is 14 amino acids. Germline V CDR1 and CDR2: SGHRS, YFSETQ. The V and J ends lost 4 bases and 6 bases respectively, with 14 bases between them. The CDR3 region is CASSDGGPGNIQYF. The CDR3 coding sequence is TGCGCCAGCAGCGATGGGGGCCCCGGAAACATTCAGTACTTC.

This clone was counted only a few times. This chain uses TRBV5-8 with TRBJ1-5; D is uncertain. The CDR3 loop spans 14 amino acids. Trimming removed 2 bases from V and 2 bases from J, with 8 bases in between. Germline V gene sequence: CDR1 SGHTS, CDR2 YDEGEE. This CDR3 is CASSFRVGNQPQHF. The CDR3 region has the DNA TGTGCCAGCAGCTTCCGGGTGGGCAATCAGCCCCAGCATTTT. The full variable domain, rest sourced from reference TRBV5-8 and TRBJ1-5, is EAGVTQSPTHLIKTRGQQATLRCSPISGHTSVYWYQQALGLGLQFLLWYDEGEERNRGNFPPRFSGRQFPNYSSELNVNALELEDSALYLCASSFRVGNQPQHFGDGTRLSIL.